This TCR beta chain was sequenced for a study of blood T cell repertoires in COVID-19. Across the whole study: COVID-19 samples collected from the United States, Italy and Spain covered acute and convalescent phases. PBMCs, B-cell-depleted T cells, or T cells provided the cDNA or gDNA that made up the material.

Per the germline V gene, CDR1 is SGHTA and CDR2 is FQGNSA. This CDR3 has 15 residues. Between the trimmed V and J ends, which lost 5 bases and 4 bases, there was a span of 15 bases. Methods used by the authors: Counts of nucleated cells, estimated from reference gene primer amplification, were obtained. Produced via immunoSEQ multiplex PCR; TCRdb's table is partial and in-frame only. The V and J calls and clone size were taken over from that table, and D and trimming were inferred from the DNA. The sample has about 59,000 clones; about 86% are singletons. The sequencing sample was made of peripheral blood. The chain employs TRBV7-2 and TRBJ1-3; a possible D gene is TRBD1 (6 bases). This TCR derives from a woman of 80 years or more with active or convalescent COVID-19. CDR3 nucleotide sequence: TGTGCCAGCAGCCTACAGGGAGGGGTAGGAAACACCATATATTTT. Its protein is CASSLQGGVGNTIYF.